Below, 9 T cell receptor beta chains from the same sample are listed, as sequenced in a study of T cells in narcolepsy. Here immunoSEQ multiplex PCR was the method, and the copy in TCRdb shows in-frame clones only, minus some. This sample has about 43,000 clones, with approximately 89% found just once. Material: CD45RA- memory CD4+ T cells from PBMCs. The receptor set was obtained from a human donor with narcolepsy.

This clone was seen just once. The chain has TRBV19 and TRBJ2-1; weak D call: TRBD2 (6 bases). CDR3 length equals 13 residues. Germline-derived CDR1 and CDR2 are LNHDA and SQIVND (reference sequence). The V gene lost 3 bases and the J gene lost 10 bases, with 13 bases spanning the gap. The CDR3 loop is CASSMDGSREQFF. CDR3 sequence (DNA): TGTGCCAGTAGTATGGACGGGAGCAGAGAGCAGTTCTTC.

This CDR3 reads CASSLLAGVGTDTQYF. CDR3 nucleotide sequence: TGTGCCAGCAGCTTACTAGCGGGAGTTGGCACAGATACGCAGTATTTT. V and J are TRBV7-2 and TRBJ2-3; 10 nucleotides align to TRBD2. Germline CDR1 and CDR2: SGHTA and FQGNSA. J was trimmed by 1 base and V by 2 bases; bases with no gene match: 3. This CDR3 contains 16 residues.

V usage is TRBV4-3 and J usage is TRBJ1-3; no reliable D call. The CDR3 consists of 15 residues. V gave up 0 bases and J gave up 5 bases, with 11 bases separating them. Germline V gene data show CDR1 as LGHNA and CDR2 as YSLEER. The CDR3 protein is CASSQEGQSRNTIYF. CDR3 nucleotide sequence: TGCGCCAGCAGCCAAGAAGGGCAGAGTAGAAACACCATATATTTT.

This clone has just one count. The gene calls are TRBV5-1 and TRBJ2-1; 11 bases are a match to TRBD2. Unmatched junction bases numbered 14, after V lost 1 base and J lost 2 bases. The germline gives CDR1 SGHRS, CDR2 YFSETQ. The CDR3 covers 20 residues. The CDR3 DNA is TGCGCCAGCAGCTTGATCCCCGCTACTAGCGGGAGAGGGGCCTACAATGAGCAGTTCTTC. Its translation is CASSLIPATSGRGAYNEQFF.

The CDR3 DNA follows: TGTGCCAGCCGGCCCAACGCTCAGCGGGGGGGCTACACCTTC. It translates to CASRPNAQRGGYTF. This chain uses TRBV6-5 with TRBJ1-2; maybe TRBD1 (5 bases). The CDR3 contains 14 residues. V dropped 8 bases and J dropped 8 bases, with 21 bases sitting between them. Germline values: CDR1 MNHEY, CDR2 SVGAGI.

The chain recombines TRBV10-1 with TRBJ2-2; D may be TRBD1 or TRBD2 (6 bases each). This CDR3 has 14 amino acids. V lost 8 bases and J lost 2, with 12 bases in between. Germline V gives CDR1 WNHNN, CDR2 SYGVQD (reference sequence). The CDR3 region is CASGGTSNTGELFF. The CDR3, as DNA: TGCGCCAGCGGGGGGACATCCAACACCGGGGAGCTGTTTTTT.

J is TRBJ2-1 and V is TRBV6-5, with TRBD2 matching over 7 bases. The V segment lost 0 bases and the J segment 0 bases; nucleotides outside the gene matches: 2. The length of the CDR3 is 16 residues. Germline values: CDR1 MNHEY, CDR2 SVGAGI. CDR3 loop: CASSYSGRASYNEQFF. The CDR3, as DNA: TGTGCCAGCAGTTACTCGGGGAGGGCCTCCTACAATGAGCAGTTCTTC.

V usage is TRBV5-6 and J usage is TRBJ1-2; D possibly corresponds to TRBD1 (6 bases). The CDR3 is made up of 15 amino acids. CDR1 and CDR2 (germline): SGHDT, YYEEEE. The V end lost 4 bases, the J end lost 6 bases, and 19 bases lay between the germline ends. The CDR3 sequence is CASSPIQGPINGYTF. The CDR3 DNA reads as TGTGCCAGCAGCCCCATACAGGGACCCATTAATGGCTACACCTTC. Looking up the rest from reference TRBV5-6 and TRBJ1-2 gives the full variable domain: DAGVTQSPTHLIKTRGQQVTLRCSPKSGHDTVSWYQQALGQGPQFIFQYYEEEERQRGNFPDRFSGHQFPNYSSELNVNALLLGDSALYLCASSPIQGPINGYTFGSGTRLTVV.

The V and J genes are TRBV11-3 and TRBJ1-4, with TRBD1 identical over 7 bases. This CDR3 spans 14 amino acids. Per the germline V gene, CDR1 is SGHNT and CDR2 is YENEEA. The V gene end was trimmed by 4 bases and the J gene end by 4 bases; junction bases not matched to a gene: 3. The CDR3 DNA sequence: TGTGCCAGCAGCTGGGGACAGCTTAATGAAAAACTGTTTTTT. As protein: CASSWGQLNEKLFF.